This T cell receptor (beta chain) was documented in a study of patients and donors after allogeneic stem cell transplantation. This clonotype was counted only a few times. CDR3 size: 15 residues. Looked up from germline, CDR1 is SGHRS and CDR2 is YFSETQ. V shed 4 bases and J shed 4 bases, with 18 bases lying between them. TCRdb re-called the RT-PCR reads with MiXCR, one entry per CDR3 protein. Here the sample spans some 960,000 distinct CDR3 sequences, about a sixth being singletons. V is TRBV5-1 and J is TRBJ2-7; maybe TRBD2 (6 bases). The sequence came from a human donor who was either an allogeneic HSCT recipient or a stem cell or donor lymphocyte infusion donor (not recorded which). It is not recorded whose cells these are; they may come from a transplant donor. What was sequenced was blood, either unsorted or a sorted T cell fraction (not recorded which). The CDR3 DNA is TGCGCCAGCAGCGGGACTGCGGGCCAAGATTACGAGCAGTACTTC. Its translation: CASSGTAGQDYEQYF. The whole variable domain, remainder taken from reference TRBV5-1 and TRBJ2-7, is KAGVTQTPRYLIKTRGQQVTLSCSPISGHRSVSWYQQTPGQGLQFLFEYFSETQRNKGNFPGRFSGRQFSNSRSEMNVSTLELGDSALYLCASSGTAGQDYEQYFGPGTRLTVT.